Sequencing of this T cell receptor beta chain was carried out in a study of CD8 T cells in Susac syndrome. Study conclusions and caveats: The study conceded that its TCR sequencing and HLA analysis involved relatively few individuals.

Reverse transcription of roughly 0.5 to 1 ug RNA was carried out with random hexamers. Amplification of TCR beta CDR3 spanned 54 Vbeta and 13 Jbeta via immunoSEQ multiplex PCR. TCRdb re-derived calls from the immunoSEQ multiplex PCR reads in MiXCR, one entry per CDR3 protein. Found here are approximately 120,000 distinct CDR3 sequences, 80% to 95% of them singletons; the top ten hold approximately 0.13%. In regard to this clonotype: The antigen remains unidentified.

The CDR3 spans 13 residues. Trimming cost V 6 bases and J 4 bases, with 13 bases left between them. Germline loops: CDR1 MNHEY, CDR2 SVGAGI. Sequencing of TCR beta was performed on blood CD8+ and CD4+ T cells. TEMRA cells underwent FACS enrichment and CD8+ and CD4+ T cells underwent negative isolation. What was sequenced was CD8+ T cells from PBMCs. This sequence joins TRBV6-5 and TRBJ2-7; D unclear. The origin of this receptor is a human donor in good health. CDR3 sequence: CASSRADGYEQYF. The CDR3 region has the DNA TGTGCCAGCAGCCGGGCAGACGGTTACGAGCAGTACTTC.